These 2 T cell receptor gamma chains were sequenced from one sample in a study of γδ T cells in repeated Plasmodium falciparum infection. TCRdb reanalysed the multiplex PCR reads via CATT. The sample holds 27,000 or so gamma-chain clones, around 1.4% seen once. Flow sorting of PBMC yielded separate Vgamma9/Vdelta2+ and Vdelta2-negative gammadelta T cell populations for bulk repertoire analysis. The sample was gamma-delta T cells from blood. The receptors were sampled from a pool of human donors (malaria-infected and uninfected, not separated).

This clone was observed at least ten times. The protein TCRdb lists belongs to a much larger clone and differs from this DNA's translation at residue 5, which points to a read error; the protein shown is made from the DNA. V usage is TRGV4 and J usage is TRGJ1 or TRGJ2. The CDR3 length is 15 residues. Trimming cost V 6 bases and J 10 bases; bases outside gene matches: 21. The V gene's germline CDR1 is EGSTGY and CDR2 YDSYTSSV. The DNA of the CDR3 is TGTGCCACCTGGAAAAATACCCCCATTATGGGGAAGAAACTCTTT. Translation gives CATWKNTPIMGKKLF.

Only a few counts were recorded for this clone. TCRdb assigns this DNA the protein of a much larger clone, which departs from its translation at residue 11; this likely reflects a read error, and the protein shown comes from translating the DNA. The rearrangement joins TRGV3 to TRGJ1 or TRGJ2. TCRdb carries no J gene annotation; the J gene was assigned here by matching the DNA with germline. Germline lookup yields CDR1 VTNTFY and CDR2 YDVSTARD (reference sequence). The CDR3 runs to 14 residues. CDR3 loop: CATWDRKIYYEKLF. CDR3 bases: TGTGCCACCTGGGACAGGAAGATTTATTATGAGAAACTCTTT.